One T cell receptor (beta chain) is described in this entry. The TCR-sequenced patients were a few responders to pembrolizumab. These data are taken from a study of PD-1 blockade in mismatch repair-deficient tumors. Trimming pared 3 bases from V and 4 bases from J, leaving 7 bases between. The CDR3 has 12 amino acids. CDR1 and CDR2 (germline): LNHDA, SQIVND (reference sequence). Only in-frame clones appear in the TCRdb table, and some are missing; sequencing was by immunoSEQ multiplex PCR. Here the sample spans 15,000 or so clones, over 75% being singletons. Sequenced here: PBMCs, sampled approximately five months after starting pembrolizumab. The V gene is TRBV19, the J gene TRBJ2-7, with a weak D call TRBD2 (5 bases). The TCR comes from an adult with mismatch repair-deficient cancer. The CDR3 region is CASSMRGYEQYF. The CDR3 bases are TGTGCCAGTAGTATGAGAGGGTACGAGCAGTACTTC.